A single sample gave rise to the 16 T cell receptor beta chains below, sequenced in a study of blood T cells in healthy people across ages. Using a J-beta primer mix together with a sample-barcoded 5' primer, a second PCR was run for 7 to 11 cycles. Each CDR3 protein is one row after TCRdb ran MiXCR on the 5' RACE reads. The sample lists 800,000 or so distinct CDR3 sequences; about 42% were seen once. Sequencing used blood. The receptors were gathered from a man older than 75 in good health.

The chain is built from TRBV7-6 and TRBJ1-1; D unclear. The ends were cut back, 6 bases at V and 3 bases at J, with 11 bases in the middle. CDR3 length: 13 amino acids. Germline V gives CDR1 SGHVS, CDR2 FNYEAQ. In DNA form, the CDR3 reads TGTGCCAGCAGTGTTAAAGAGGACACTGAAGCTTTCTTT. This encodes CASSVKEDTEAFF.

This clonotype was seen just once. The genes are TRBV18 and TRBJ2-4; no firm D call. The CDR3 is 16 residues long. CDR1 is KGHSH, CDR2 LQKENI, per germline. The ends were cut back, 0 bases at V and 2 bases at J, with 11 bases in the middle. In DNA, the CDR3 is TGTGCCAGCTCACCACCGCCCAGCGAAACCAAAAACATTCAGTACTTC. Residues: CASSPPPSETKNIQYF.

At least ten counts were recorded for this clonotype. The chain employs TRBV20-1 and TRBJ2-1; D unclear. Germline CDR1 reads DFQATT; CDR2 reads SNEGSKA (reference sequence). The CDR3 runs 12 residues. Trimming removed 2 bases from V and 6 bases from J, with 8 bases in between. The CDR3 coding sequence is TGCAGTGCTAGATGGCAGCGCAATGAGCAGTTCTTC. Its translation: CSARWQRNEQFF.

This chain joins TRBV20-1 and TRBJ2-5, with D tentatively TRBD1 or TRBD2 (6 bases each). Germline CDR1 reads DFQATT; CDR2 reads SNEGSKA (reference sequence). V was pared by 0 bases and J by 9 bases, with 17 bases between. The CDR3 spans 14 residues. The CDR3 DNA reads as TGCAGTGCTAGAGATCATGGGGGGCCGGAGGCCCAGTACTTC. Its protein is CSARDHGGPEAQYF.

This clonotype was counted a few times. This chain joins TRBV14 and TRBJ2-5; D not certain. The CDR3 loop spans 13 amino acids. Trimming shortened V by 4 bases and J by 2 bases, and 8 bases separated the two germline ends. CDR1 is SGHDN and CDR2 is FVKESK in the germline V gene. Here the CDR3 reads CASSPVRQETQYF. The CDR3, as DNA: TGTGCCAGCAGCCCCGTCCGTCAAGAGACCCAGTACTTC.

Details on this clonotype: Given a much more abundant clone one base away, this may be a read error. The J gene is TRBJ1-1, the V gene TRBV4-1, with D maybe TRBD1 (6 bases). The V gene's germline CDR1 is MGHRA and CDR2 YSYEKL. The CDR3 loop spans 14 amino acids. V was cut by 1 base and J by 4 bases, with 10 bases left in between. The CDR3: CASSQAGVSTEAFF. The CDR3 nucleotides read TGCGCCAGCAGCCAAGCAGGGGTGAGCACTGAAGCTTTCTTT.

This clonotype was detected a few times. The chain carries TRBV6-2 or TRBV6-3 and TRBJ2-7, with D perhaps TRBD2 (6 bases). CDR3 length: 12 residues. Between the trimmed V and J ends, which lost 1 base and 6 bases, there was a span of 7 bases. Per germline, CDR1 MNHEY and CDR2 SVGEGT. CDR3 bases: TGTGCCAGCAGTTACTTCGGGGGCGAGCAGTACTTC. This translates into CASSYFGGEQYF.

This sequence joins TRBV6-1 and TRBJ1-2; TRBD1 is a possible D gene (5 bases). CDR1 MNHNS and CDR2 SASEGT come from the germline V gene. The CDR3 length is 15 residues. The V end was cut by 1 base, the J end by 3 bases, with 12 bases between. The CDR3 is CASSEGGEWYYGYTF. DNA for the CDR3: TGTGCCAGCAGTGAAGGAGGGGAATGGTACTATGGCTACACCTTC.

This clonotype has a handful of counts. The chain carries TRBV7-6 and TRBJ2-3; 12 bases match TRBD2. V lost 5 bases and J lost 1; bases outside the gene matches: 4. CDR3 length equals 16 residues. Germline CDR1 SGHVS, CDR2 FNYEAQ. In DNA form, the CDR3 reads TGTGCCAGCAGCCACCGACTAGCGGGGGGCACAGATACGCAGTATTTT. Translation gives CASSHRLAGGTDTQYF.

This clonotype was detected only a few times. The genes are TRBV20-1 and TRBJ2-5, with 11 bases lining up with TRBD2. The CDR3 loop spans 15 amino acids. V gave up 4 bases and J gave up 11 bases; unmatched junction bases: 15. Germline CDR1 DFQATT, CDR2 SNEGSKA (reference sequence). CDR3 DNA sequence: TGCAGTGCTACTAGGACTAGCGGGTCTAACAATGAGCAGTACTTC. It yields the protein CSATRTSGSNNEQYF.

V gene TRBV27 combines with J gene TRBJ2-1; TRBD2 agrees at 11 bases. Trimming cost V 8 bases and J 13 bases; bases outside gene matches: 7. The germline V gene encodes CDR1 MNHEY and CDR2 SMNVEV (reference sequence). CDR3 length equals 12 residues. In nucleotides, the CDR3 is TGTGCCAGCCTCGGACTAGCGGGCGTTCAGTTCTTC. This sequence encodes CASLGLAGVQFF.

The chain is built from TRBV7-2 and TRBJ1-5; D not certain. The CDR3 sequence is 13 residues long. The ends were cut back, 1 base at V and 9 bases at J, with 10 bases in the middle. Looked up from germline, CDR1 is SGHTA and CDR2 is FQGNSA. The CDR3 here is CASSLDGLGPQHF. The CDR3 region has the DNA TGTGCCAGCAGCTTAGACGGGTTAGGGCCCCAGCATTTT.

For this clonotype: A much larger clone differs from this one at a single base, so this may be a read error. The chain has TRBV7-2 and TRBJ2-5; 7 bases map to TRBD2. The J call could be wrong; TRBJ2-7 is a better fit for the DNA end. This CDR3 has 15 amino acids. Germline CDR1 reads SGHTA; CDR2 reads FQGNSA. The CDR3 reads CASSFVAGISDEQYF. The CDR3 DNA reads TGTGCCAGCAGCTTTGTAGCGGGCATTTCCGACGAGCAGTACTTC.

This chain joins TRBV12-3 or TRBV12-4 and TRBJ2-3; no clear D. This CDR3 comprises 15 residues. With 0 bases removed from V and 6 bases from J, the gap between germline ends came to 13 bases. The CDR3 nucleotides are TGTGCCAGCAGTTTAGCGGCGCAGGTGTCGGATACGCAGTATTTT. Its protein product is CASSLAAQVSDTQYF.

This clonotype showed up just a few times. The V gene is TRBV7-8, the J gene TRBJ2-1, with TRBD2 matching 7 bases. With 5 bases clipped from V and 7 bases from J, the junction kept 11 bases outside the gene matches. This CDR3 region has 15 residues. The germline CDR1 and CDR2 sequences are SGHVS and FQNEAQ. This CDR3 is CASSQGAGVINEQFF. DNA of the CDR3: TGTGCCAGCAGCCAAGGGGCGGGAGTCATAAATGAGCAGTTCTTC.

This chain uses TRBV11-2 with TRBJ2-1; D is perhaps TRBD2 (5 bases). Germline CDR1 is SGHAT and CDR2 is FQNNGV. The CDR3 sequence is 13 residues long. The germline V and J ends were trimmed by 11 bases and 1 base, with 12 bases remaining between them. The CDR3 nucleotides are TGTGCCGCCCGGACTTCTTCCTACAATGAGCAGTTCTTC. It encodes CAARTSSYNEQFF.